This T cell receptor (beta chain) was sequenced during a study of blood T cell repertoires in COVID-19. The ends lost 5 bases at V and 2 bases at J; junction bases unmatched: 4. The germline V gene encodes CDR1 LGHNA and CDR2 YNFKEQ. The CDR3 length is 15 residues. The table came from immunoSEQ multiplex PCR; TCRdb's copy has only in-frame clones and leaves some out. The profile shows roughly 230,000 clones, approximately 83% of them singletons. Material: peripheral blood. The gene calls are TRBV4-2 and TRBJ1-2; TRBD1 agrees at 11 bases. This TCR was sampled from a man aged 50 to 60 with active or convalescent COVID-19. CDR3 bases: TGTGCCAGCAGCGCACGGGACAGGGGGAACTATGGCTACACCTTC. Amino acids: CASSARDRGNYGYTF.